These T cell receptor beta chains were read from a single sample in a study of T cell responses to AZD1222 COVID-19 vaccine. Clones were sequenced by immunoSEQ multiplex PCR, and TCRdb holds only the in-frame ones, with some missing. The repertoire holds under 150,000 clones, with less than 95% as singletons. The input for sequencing was peripheral blood, taken on day 0 of AZD1222 vaccination. Receptors originate from an adult in good health. CDR3s include the opening cysteine and the closing phenylalanine or tryptophan. A D gene is named only where the DNA matches it firmly. Expanded clones get a size class; other rows say once, few or many, or leave the size out.

cdr3_nt cdr3_aa v_call cdr3_length clone_size j_call d_call
TGTGCCAGCAGCTTGCCGGCAATCTATGGCTACACCTTC CASSLPAIYGYTF TRBV5-6 13 NA TRBJ1-2 NA
TGTGCCAGCAGGAGACGGGAGAGGGAGACCCAGTACTTC CASRRRERETQYF TRBV6-5 13 NA TRBJ2-5 NA
TGTGCCCGCCGGGACAGGGGTGTTATCGGCTCTGGAAACACCATATATTTT CARRDRGVIGSGNTIYF TRBV30 17 NA TRBJ1-3 TRBD1
TGTGCCAGTAGTATAGATGAGTATAGCAATCAGCCCCAGCATTTT CASSIDEYSNQPQHF TRBV19 15 NA TRBJ1-5 NA
TGTGCCAGCAGCCCAGCCAGGGCGAGATACAATGAGCAGTTCTTC CASSPARARYNEQFF TRBV7-9 15 NA TRBJ2-1 NA
TGTGCCAGCTCACCACGCGGGGGCGGCTACGAGCAGTACTTC CASSPRGGGYEQYF TRBV18 14 few TRBJ2-7 NA
TGTGCCACCCCGGGGACAGGGTGGGGCTACGAGCAGTACTTC CATPGTGWGYEQYF TRBV24-1 14 NA TRBJ2-7 TRBD1
TGTGCCATCAGAGCAGGGCTCGAAAGCAATCAGCCCCAGCATTTT CAIRAGLESNQPQHF TRBV10-3 15 NA TRBJ1-5 NA
TGTGCCAGCAGCTTCGGTGGGTCAGGGGGCTACGAGCAGTACTTC CASSFGGSGGYEQYF TRBV11-3 15 NA TRBJ2-7 TRBD1
TGTGCCAGCTCACCACTATTCCTCCCGGGAGTTGACACAGATACGCAGTATTTT CASSPLFLPGVDTDTQYF TRBV18 18 NA TRBJ2-3 NA
TGTGCCAGCACTTACGCAGGATACAATCAGCCCCAGCATTTT CASTYAGYNQPQHF TRBV2 14 NA TRBJ1-5 NA
TGTGCCAGCTCCCTTGAAAACCGACAGACCTCGGCTTTCTTT CASSLENRQTSAFF TRBV18 14 NA TRBJ1-1 NA
TGTGCCAGCAGCGTAAGGACTAGTCACTACAATGAGCAGTTCTTC CASSVRTSHYNEQFF TRBV9 15 NA TRBJ2-1 TRBD2
TGCGCCAGCAGCCTCGTCTCGGGCAGCGGGAGTACCTACGAGCAGTACTTC CASSLVSGSGSTYEQYF TRBV4-1 17 NA TRBJ2-7 TRBD2
TGTGCCAGCGCGATATTAGCGGGAGAGGGAGATACGCAGTATTTT CASAILAGEGDTQYF TRBV7-9 15 NA TRBJ2-3 TRBD2
TGTGCCAGCAGCCCACAGGGGGCGACAGCCTACGAGCAGTACTTC CASSPQGATAYEQYF TRBV7-2 15 NA TRBJ2-7 TRBD1
TGTGCCAGCACCAAGACGGAGAACACTGAAGCTTTCTTT CASTKTENTEAFF TRBV5-5 13 NA TRBJ1-1 NA
TGTGCCAGCAGCCAACAGGAATCCTATGGCTACACCTTC CASSQQESYGYTF TRBV12-3/TRBV12-4 13 NA TRBJ1-2 NA
TGTGCCAGCAGTTCTTGGGACGTGGGTAGCAATCAGCCCCAGCATTTT CASSSWDVGSNQPQHF TRBV2 16 NA TRBJ1-5 NA
TGCGCCAGCAGCCGAGAGGGAGGATCGGACTATGGCTACACCTTC CASSREGGSDYGYTF TRBV5-1 15 NA TRBJ1-2 NA
TGTGCCAGCAGCCGGATGGAGGCAGCCTCCTACGAGCAGTACTTC CASSRMEAASYEQYF TRBV7-8 15 NA TRBJ2-7 NA
TGTGCCAGCACCGAGGGGGCTGGCACTGAAGCTTTCTTT CASTEGAGTEAFF TRBV2 13 few TRBJ1-1 TRBD1
TGTGCCAGTAGTATAGTAGGCTATGGCTACACCTTC CASSIVGYGYTF TRBV19 12 NA TRBJ1-2 NA
TGTGCCACGTTCCGAGGGGGTTATGGCTACACCTTC CATFRGGYGYTF TRBV6-5 12 NA TRBJ1-2 NA
TGTGCCAGCACCCACAAAAGAGGGGTGAACACTGAAGCTTTCTTT CASTHKRGVNTEAFF TRBV27 15 NA TRBJ1-1 NA
TGTGCCAGCGGGCTGGAGGGGACTGGGGCCAACGTCCTGACTTTC CASGLEGTGANVLTF TRBV2 15 NA TRBJ2-6 NA
TGTGCCAGTAGTATATCGCCCCACCGGAACACTGAAGCTTTCTTT CASSISPHRNTEAFF TRBV19 15 NA TRBJ1-1 NA
TGTGCCAGCAGTTTAATTCCCACAGATACGCAGTATTTT CASSLIPTDTQYF TRBV12-3/TRBV12-4 13 NA TRBJ2-3 NA
TGTGCCAGCAGCCGAAGCGGGGGGATATATTACAATGAGCAGTTCTTC CASSRSGGIYYNEQFF TRBV7-9 16 NA TRBJ2-1 TRBD2
TGTGCCAGCAGCTCAGGTGGTTTCTGGAACACAGATACGCAGTATTTT CASSSGGFWNTDTQYF TRBV3-1/TRBV3-2 16 NA TRBJ2-3 NA
TGCGCCAGCAGCTTGGAAAGGAGGGGAACTGAAGCTTTCTTT CASSLERRGTEAFF TRBV5-1 14 NA TRBJ1-1 NA
TGTGCCAGCAGCTCTCGGGGAAACACCATATATTTT CASSSRGNTIYF TRBV5-4 12 NA TRBJ1-3 NA
TGTGCCAGCAGCTTACAGGGGGGACTAAATAATTCACCCCTCCACTTT CASSLQGGLNNSPLHF TRBV7-3 16 NA TRBJ1-6 TRBD1
TGTGCCAGCAGACAAAGGACTGAAGCTTTCTTT CASRQRTEAFF TRBV28 11 once TRBJ1-1 NA
TGCGCCAGCAGCCCCCCGGGACTGTATTATGGCTACACCTTC CASSPPGLYYGYTF TRBV4-1 14 NA TRBJ1-2 NA
TGCGCCAGCAGCTCCTCCGGACAGGGCTATGGCTACACCTTC CASSSSGQGYGYTF TRBV5-1 14 NA TRBJ1-2 TRBD1
TGTGCCTGGAGTGCCACAGGGGTCCAGACACCCCTCCACTTT CAWSATGVQTPLHF TRBV30 14 once TRBJ1-6 TRBD1
TGTGCCAGCAGAGGCCGCGGAGGAAACACTGAAGCTTTCTTT CASRGRGGNTEAFF TRBV11-3 14 NA TRBJ1-1 NA
TGTGCCATCAGTGAGTCTCGGACGAGCTCCTATAATTCACCCCTCCACTTT CAISESRTSSYNSPLHF TRBV10-3 17 NA TRBJ1-6 NA
TGTGCCAGCAGCCAAGTGAGGACAGGCCTATACGAGCAGTACTTC CASSQVRTGLYEQYF TRBV4-2 15 NA TRBJ2-7 TRBD1
TGTGCCAGCAGCTCAGACAGAACGGATGAAGCTTTCTTT CASSSDRTDEAFF TRBV3-1/TRBV3-2 13 NA TRBJ1-1 NA
TGTGCCAGCACGGGGACCTTGGGGAACACTGAAGCTTTCTTT CASTGTLGNTEAFF TRBV27 14 NA TRBJ1-1 NA
TGTGCCAGCAGCCAAATGTCGGAGGTGGGGGAGCAGTTCTTC CASSQMSEVGEQFF TRBV7-9 14 once TRBJ2-1 NA
TGTGCCAGCAGCGTAGTCTCAGCTACGATCGCTGAAGCTTTCTTT CASSVVSATIAEAFF TRBV9 15 NA TRBJ1-1 NA
TGTGCCAGCAGCCAATGGGACAGGGGAAACTATGGCTACACCTTC CASSQWDRGNYGYTF TRBV3-1/TRBV3-2 15 NA TRBJ1-2 TRBD1
TGTGCCAGCAGCTTAAGACAGGGGTTCAGGGAGACCCAGTACTTC CASSLRQGFRETQYF TRBV13 15 NA TRBJ2-5 TRBD1
TGTGCCAGCAGTTTTCGTTTGCGGGCAGGCACCTTC CASSFRLRAGTF TRBV28 12 NA TRBJ1-2 NA
TGTGCCAGCAGCCCCGACCCGAGGGGCAATCAGCCCCAGCATTTT CASSPDPRGNQPQHF TRBV9 15 NA TRBJ1-5 NA
TGTGCCAGCAGCCGGTACAGGGGTTTAGATACGCAGTATTTT CASSRYRGLDTQYF TRBV5-6 14 NA TRBJ2-3 TRBD1
TGTGCCAGCAGTCCACAGGGAGGGAATGAGCAGTTCTTC CASSPQGGNEQFF TRBV6-5 13 NA TRBJ2-1 NA
TGTGCCAGCAGCCTCATTCCATCGGTAACCCAGCATTTT CASSLIPSVTQHF TRBV7-4 13 few TRBJ1-5 NA
TGTGCCAGCAGTTCCCCGGGGTTGGGACTCAGGAACACTGAAGCTTTCTTT CASSSPGLGLRNTEAFF TRBV27 17 NA TRBJ1-1 NA
TGTGCCAGCAGCCAAGATTGGTCTGCCTACGAGCAGTACTTC CASSQDWSAYEQYF TRBV3-1/TRBV3-2 14 NA TRBJ2-7 NA
TGTGCCAGCAGCTTATTAGGGACCGAGACCCAGTACTTC CASSLLGTETQYF TRBV7-3 13 NA TRBJ2-5 NA
TGTGCCAGCTCACCAATGAGATGGGAGAACACTGAAGCTTTCTTT CASSPMRWENTEAFF TRBV18 15 NA TRBJ1-1 NA
TGTGCCACCGCGACAGGCTCTCTCTATGGCTACACCTTC CATATGSLYGYTF TRBV24-1 13 NA TRBJ1-2 NA
TGTGCCAGCAGCGCCAACACGGGGTCCCGATTCGGGGAGCAGTACTTC CASSANTGSRFGEQYF TRBV9 16 NA TRBJ2-7 NA
TGCGCCAGCAGCTTGGGGTCGCAGTGGGCACCCCTCCACTTT CASSLGSQWAPLHF TRBV5-1 14 few TRBJ1-6 NA
TGTGCCAGCAGCGTAAATCGGACCGATCAGCCTAATCAGCCCCAGCATTTT CASSVNRTDQPNQPQHF TRBV9 17 few TRBJ1-5 NA